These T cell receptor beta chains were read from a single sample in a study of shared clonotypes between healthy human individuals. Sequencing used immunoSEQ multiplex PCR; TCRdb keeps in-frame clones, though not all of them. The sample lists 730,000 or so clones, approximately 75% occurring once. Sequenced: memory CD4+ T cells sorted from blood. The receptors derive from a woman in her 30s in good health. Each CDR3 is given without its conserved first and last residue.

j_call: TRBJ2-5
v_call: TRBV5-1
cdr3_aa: ASSLGLAGLKGETQY

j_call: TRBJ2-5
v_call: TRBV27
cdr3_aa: ASSQWTISPQETQY

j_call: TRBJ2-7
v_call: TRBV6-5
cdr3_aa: ASSYDYEQY

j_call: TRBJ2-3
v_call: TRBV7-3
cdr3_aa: ASSSTGLSTDTQY

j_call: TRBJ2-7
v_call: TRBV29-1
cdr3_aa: SVEAGTYEQY

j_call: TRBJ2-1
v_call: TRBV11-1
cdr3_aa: ASSLSSSYNEQF

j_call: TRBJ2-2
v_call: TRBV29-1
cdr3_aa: SVEEGAGGLTGELF

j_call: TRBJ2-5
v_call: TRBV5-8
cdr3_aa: ASSLLLSIGEGETQY

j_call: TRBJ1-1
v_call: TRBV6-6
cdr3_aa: ASSYDRAWS

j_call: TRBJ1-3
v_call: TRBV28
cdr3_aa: ASSLSGNTIY

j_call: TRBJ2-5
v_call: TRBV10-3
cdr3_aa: AIRPGSGFSETQY

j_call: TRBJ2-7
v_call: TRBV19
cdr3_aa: ASSITGSSGEQY

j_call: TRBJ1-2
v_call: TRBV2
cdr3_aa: ASTPSGLYGYT

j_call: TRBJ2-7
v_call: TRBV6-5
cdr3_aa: ASSPGLARYEQY

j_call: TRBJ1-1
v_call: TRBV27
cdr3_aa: ASSSFPLISPEAF

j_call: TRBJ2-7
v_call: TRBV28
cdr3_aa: ASSSTLGASGRLGYEQY

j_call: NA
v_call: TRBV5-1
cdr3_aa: ASSLDGASNEQY

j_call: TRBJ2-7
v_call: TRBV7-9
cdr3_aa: ASSSVSYEQY

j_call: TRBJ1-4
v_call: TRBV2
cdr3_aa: ASGRQSNEKLF

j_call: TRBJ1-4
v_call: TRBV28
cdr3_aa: ASRKGRGATNEKLF

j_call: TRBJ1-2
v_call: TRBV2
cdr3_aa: ASSDRGGQGRLGNYGYT

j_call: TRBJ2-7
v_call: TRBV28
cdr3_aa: ASSLLGRGRLAYEQY

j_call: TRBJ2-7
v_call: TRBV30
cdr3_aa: AWSVLYEQY

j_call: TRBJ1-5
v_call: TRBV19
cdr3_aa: ASSPPGFESNQPQH

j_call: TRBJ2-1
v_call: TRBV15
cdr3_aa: ATQGYGALYNEQF

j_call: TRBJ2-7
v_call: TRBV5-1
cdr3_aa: ASSLSGGSYEQY

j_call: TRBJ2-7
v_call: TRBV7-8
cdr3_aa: ASSFRTSTYEQY

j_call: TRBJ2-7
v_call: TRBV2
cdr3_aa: ASSDGQGSYEQY

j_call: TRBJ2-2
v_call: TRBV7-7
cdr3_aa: ASSPFGGRNTGELF

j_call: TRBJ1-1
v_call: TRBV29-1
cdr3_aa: SVDRTGVTEAF

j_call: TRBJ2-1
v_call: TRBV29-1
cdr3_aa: SGWGTSGSYNEQF

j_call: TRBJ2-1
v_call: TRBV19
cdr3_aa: ASSITGENNEQF

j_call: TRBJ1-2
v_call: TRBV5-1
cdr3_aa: ASCEQENYGYT

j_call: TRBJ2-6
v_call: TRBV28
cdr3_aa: ASSQSAVSGANVLT

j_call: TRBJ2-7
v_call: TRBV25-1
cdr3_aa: ASSSGGAYEQY

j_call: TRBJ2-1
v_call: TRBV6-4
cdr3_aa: ASSEGSTGNEQF

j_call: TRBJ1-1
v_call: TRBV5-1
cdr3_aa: ASSVQQGASGTEAF

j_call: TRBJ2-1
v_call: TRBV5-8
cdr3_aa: ASSLAGGPRINEQF

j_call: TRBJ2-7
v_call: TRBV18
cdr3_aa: ASSTGRLHEQY

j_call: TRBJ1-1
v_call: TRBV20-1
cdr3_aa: SASWQLIAF

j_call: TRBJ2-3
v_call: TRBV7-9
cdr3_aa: ASSQRQDPSTDTQY

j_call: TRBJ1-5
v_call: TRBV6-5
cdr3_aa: ASSYARDNQPQH

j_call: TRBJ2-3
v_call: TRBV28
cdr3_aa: ASSSPGAGTDTQY

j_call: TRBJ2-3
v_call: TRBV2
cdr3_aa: ASMGPIGDTQY

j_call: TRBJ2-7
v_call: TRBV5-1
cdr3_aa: ASSSAVLTSESYEQY

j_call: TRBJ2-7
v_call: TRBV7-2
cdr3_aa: ASSPYIEEQY

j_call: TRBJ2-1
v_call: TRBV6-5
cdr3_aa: ASSYSPDGYNEQF

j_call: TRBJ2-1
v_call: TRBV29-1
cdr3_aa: SVEEVSSEAGLSSYNEQF

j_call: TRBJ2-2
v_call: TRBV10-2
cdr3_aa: ASSESQAGTGELF

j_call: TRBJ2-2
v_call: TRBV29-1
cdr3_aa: SVGRAGTGELF

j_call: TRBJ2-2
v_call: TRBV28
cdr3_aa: ASSLPWGRGGELF

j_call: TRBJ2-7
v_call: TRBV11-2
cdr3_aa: ASSSVAGVAYEQY

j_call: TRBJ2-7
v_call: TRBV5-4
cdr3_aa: ASSFQLAGHYEQY

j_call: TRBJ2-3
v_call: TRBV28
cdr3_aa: ASSLQGVPDTQY

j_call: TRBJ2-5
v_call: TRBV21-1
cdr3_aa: ASSKDRQETQY

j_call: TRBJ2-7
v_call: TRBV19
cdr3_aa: ASSSQPKAEQY

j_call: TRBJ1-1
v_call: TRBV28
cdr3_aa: ASKWLASNTEAF

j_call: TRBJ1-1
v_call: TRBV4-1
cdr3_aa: ASSQDQGSTEAF

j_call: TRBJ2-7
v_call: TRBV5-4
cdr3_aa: ASSLVPGSPYEQY